This record looks at one T cell receptor beta chain sequence and its context. Researchers ran the PCR with 60 Vbeta and 13 Jbeta primers. Measured with immunoSEQ multiplex PCR; TCRdb has only the in-frame clones, and not every one. Among some 140,000 clones listed, 65% to 80% were seen once. J was trimmed by 3 bases and V by 8 bases; bases with no gene match: 2. The CDR3 runs to 14 residues. Per the germline V gene, CDR1 is SGHAT and CDR2 is FQDESV (reference sequence). This specimen belongs to a study of cytomegalovirus exposure and HLA in healthy donors. The sequence came from a woman aged 45-60 years in good health and CMV-seropositive. The rearrangement links TRBV11-1 to TRBJ1-4; 11 bases match TRBD1. The sample taken for sequencing was PBMCs. The CDR3 bases are TGTGCCAGCGGACAGGGGGCCTCTAATGAAAAACTGTTTTTT. This encodes CASGQGASNEKLFF. Drawing the rest from reference TRBV11-1 and TRBJ1-4, the complete variable domain is EAEVAQSPRYKITEKSQAVAFWCDPISGHATLYWYRQILGQGPELLVQFQDESVVDDSQLPKDRFSAERLKGVDSTLKIQPAELGDSAMYLCASGQGASNEKLFFGSGTQLSVL.